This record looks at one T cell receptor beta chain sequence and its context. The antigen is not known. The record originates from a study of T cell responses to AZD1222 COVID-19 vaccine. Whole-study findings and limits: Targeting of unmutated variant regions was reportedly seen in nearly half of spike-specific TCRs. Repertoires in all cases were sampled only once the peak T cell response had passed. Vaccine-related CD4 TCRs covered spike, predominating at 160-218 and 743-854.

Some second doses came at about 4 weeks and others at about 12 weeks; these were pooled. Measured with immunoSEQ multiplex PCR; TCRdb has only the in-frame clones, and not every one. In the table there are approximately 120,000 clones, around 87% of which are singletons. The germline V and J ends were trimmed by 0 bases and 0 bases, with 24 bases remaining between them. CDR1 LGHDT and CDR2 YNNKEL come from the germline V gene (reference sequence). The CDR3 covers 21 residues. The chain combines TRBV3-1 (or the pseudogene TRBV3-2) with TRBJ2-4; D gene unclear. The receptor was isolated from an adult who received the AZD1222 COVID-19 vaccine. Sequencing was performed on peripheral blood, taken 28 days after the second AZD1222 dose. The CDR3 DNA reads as TGTGCCAGCAGCCAAGAGCGACCGAGTTGGCCCTCAAAGGGAGCCAAAAACATTCAGTACTTC. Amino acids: CASSQERPSWPSKGAKNIQYF.